The present entry profiles one T cell receptor (beta chain) with its context. Its target is not known. The read is 3 residues too short to cover the CDR3 end, so that end is filled in from the germline J gene. The method was immunoSEQ multiplex PCR; TCRdb's version includes in-frame clones alone and lacks a portion of them. The sample data list about 6,400 clones. Trimming stripped 5 bases from V and 5 bases from J, with 18 bases between. CDR3 length equals 14 residues. Germline loops: CDR1 SQVTM, CDR2 ANQGSEA. Recipients received nonmyeloablative bone marrow transplants from related graft donors, with transient mixed chimerism. Unstimulated regulatory T cells (CD4+CD25+CD127-), CD4+CD25- non-regulatory cells, CD4 and CD8 cells were FACS-sorted from thawed PBMCs. This sample is part of a study of Tregs in tolerant kidney transplant recipients. Study-wide results and limits: This study did not directly address biological reproducibility. Findings come from small patient numbers and require larger validation.

The sequencing used CD8+ T cells from blood (PBMCs), collected 12 months after the transplant. The TCR originated in a human patient who received a combined kidney and bone marrow transplant. These T cells may partly come from the graft donor. V is TRBV29-1 and J is TRBJ2-5, with D perhaps TRBD2 (7 bases). The part of the CDR3 DNA that was read is TGCAGCGTTTACAGGACTAGAGGGGGGGAGACC. Translated: CSVYRTRGGET. The entire CDR3 protein is CSVYRTRGGETQYF.